These 18 T cell receptor beta chains were sequenced from one sample in a study of blood T cell repertoires in COVID-19. Using immunoSEQ multiplex PCR, the repertoire was profiled, and TCRdb retains in-frame clones only, with some absent. The profile covers roughly 290,000 clones, with about nine tenths appearing a single time and 1.7% taken by the ten largest. Sequenced material: PBMCs or T cells enriched from blood (not recorded which). The receptors originated from a woman aged 40 to 50 who had recovered from COVID-19.

This chain joins TRBV29-1 and TRBJ1-1; 9 bases map to TRBD1. V was pared by 7 bases and J by 0 bases, with 0 bases of the junction left unmatched. This CDR3 comprises 12 residues. Germline-derived CDR1 and CDR2 are SQVTM and ANQGSEA. The CDR3 coding sequence is TGCAGCGGGGACAGGGTGAACACTGAAGCTTTCTTT. It encodes CSGDRVNTEAFF.

The rearrangement joins TRBV29-1 to TRBJ2-1; TRBD2 agrees at 9 bases. The CDR3 consists of 14 residues. In germline, CDR1 is SQVTM, CDR2 ANQGSEA. The J segment lost 3 bases and the V segment lost 7 bases, leaving 7 bases of the junction unmatched. CDR3 amino acids: CSAKLAGFYNEQFF. CDR3 coding DNA: TGCAGCGCCAAACTAGCGGGCTTCTACAATGAGCAGTTCTTC.

V and J are TRBV9 and TRBJ1-2; D gene unclear. The germline CDR1 and CDR2 sequences are SGDLS and YYNGEE. Trimming pared 4 bases from V and 5 bases from J, leaving 12 bases between. The CDR3 is 13 amino acids. CDR3 coding DNA: TGTGCCAGCAGCCCCGATTATCGGTATGGCTACACCTTC. Residues: CASSPDYRYGYTF.

V is TRBV7-9 and J is TRBJ2-1; TRBD2 matches at 8 bases. After removal of 3 bases from V and 6 bases from J, the junction contained 7 bases not matched to a gene. Germline loops: CDR1 SEHNR, CDR2 FQNEAQ (reference sequence). The CDR3 is 15 amino acids. The CDR3 coding sequence is TGTGCCAGCAGCTTTAGGACGGGGGGGCTCAATGAGCAGTTCTTC. As protein: CASSFRTGGLNEQFF. Full variable domain (missing parts from reference TRBV7-9 and TRBJ2-1): DTGVSQNPRHKITKRGQNVTFRCDPISEHNRLYWYRQTLGQGPEFLTYFQNEAQLEKSRLLSDRFSAERPKGSFSTLEIQRTEQGDSAMYLCASSFRTGGLNEQFFGPGTRLTVL.

This chain uses TRBV30 with TRBJ2-2, with D unclear. Germline V gives CDR1 GTSNPN, CDR2 SVGIG (reference sequence). V lost 3 bases and J lost 1, with 3 bases in between. The CDR3 is made up of 12 amino acids. The DNA for the CDR3 is TGTGCCTGGAGACAGAACACCGGGGAGCTGTTTTTT. Encoded protein: CAWRQNTGELFF.

The V and J genes are TRBV6-1 and TRBJ1-2, with 7 bases that match TRBD1. CDR1 MNHNS and CDR2 SASEGT come from the germline V gene. V gave up 2 bases and J gave up 3 bases; unmatched junction bases: 6. This CDR3 comprises 15 residues. CDR3 sequence: CASSEQTGWDYGYTF. Here the CDR3 DNA reads TGTGCCAGCAGTGAACAGACAGGGTGGGACTATGGCTACACCTTC.

The CDR3 loop reads CASSFDGWADYGYTF. Written as DNA, the CDR3 is TGTGCCAGCAGCTTCGATGGTTGGGCAGACTATGGCTACACCTTC. This sequence joins TRBV5-5 and TRBJ1-2; D ambiguous. In germline, CDR1 is SGHKS, CDR2 YYEKEE (reference sequence). The CDR3 runs to 15 residues. Trimming removed 2 bases at V and 3 bases at J, with 14 bases between.

This clone was seen just once. The chain joins TRBV19 to TRBJ2-5, with 7 bases matching TRBD1. The CDR3 length is 15 residues. The V gene end was trimmed by 2 bases and the J gene end by 0 bases; junction bases not matched to a gene: 3. Germline CDR1 LNHDA, CDR2 SQIVND (reference sequence). The CDR3, as DNA: TGTGCCAGTAGTATAACGGGACAGTACCAAGAGACCCAGTACTTC. Translating it yields CASSITGQYQETQYF.

V usage is TRBV4-2 and J usage is TRBJ2-3; a weak D match, TRBD1 (5 bases). Germline CDR1 is LGHNA and CDR2 is YNFKEQ. Trimming took 0 bases from V and 2 from J, leaving 15 bases between them. This CDR3 comprises 17 residues. The CDR3 DNA reads as TGTGCCAGCAGCCAAGATCCCCAGGGTAGGGACACAGATACGCAGTATTTT. This translates into CASSQDPQGRDTDTQYF.

The chain links TRBV5-8 to TRBJ1-5; 8 nucleotides agree with TRBD1. CDR1 SGHTS and CDR2 YDEGEE come from the germline V gene. The CDR3 is 15 amino acids. V shed 0 bases and J 4 bases; nucleotides not matched to a gene: 3. Written as DNA, the CDR3 is TGTGCCAGCAGCTTGGGGGACAGGAGGAATCAGCCCCAGCATTTT. The encoded protein is CASSLGDRRNQPQHF.

This sequence joins TRBV19 and TRBJ2-1, with TRBD2 identical over 8 bases. The CDR3 has 15 amino acids. Per the germline V gene, CDR1 is LNHDA and CDR2 is SQIVND (reference sequence). After removal of 4 bases from V and 0 bases from J, the junction contained 2 bases not matched to a gene. This CDR3 is CASSTGLGSYNEQFF. For the CDR3, the DNA is TGTGCCAGTAGTACGGGACTAGGCTCCTACAATGAGCAGTTCTTC.

The V gene is TRBV29-1, the J gene TRBJ1-5, with a possible D match to TRBD1 (5 bases). The V end lost 6 bases, the J end lost 8 bases, and 14 bases lay between the germline ends. Germline-derived CDR1 and CDR2 are SQVTM and ANQGSEA. This CDR3 has 12 residues. The CDR3 sequence is CSVQQVGKPQHF. CDR3 DNA: TGCAGCGTACAACAGGTAGGGAAGCCCCAGCATTTT.

The V and J genes are TRBV9 and TRBJ1-2, with 8 nucleotides matching TRBD1. The CDR3 extends over 15 amino acids. The junction had 6 bases not matched to a gene; V was cut back by 3 bases and J by 2 bases. Germline CDR1 is SGDLS and CDR2 is YYNGEE. CDR3 sequence: CASSARTGTNYGYTF. CDR3 DNA: TGTGCCAGCAGCGCAAGGACAGGGACAAACTATGGCTACACCTTC. Full variable domain (outside the CDR3, taken from reference TRBV9 and TRBJ1-2): DSGVTQTPKHLITATGQRVTLRCSPRSGDLSVYWYQQSLDQGLQFLIQYYNGEERAKGNILERFSAQQFPDLHSELNLSSLELGDSALYFCASSARTGTNYGYTFGSGTRLTVV.

The chain couples TRBV5-6 to TRBJ2-1, with 9 bases aligning to TRBD1. CDR3 size: 16 residues. Per germline, CDR1 SGHDT and CDR2 YYEEEE. Trimming cost V 4 bases and J 9 bases; bases outside gene matches: 14. The DNA for the CDR3 is TGTGCCAGCAGCCGAAGATGGACAGGGGTTGTTTCTGAGCAGTTCTTC. Protein product: CASSRRWTGVVSEQFF.

This clone turned up a few times. V is TRBV30 and J is TRBJ2-7; D ambiguous. There are 13 residues in the CDR3. Germline CDR1 GTSNPN, CDR2 SVGIG (reference sequence). The ends were cut back, 0 bases at V and 4 bases at J, with 10 bases in the middle. CDR3 coding DNA: TGTGCCTGGAGTGTAGAGAACCATTACGAGCAGTACTTC. Translating gives CAWSVENHYEQYF.

V gene TRBV7-8 combines with J gene TRBJ1-1, with TRBD1 matching over 8 bases. The CDR3 is 15 residues long. Germline CDR1 reads SGHVS; CDR2 reads FQNEAQ. Trimming cost V 1 base and J 1 base; bases outside gene matches: 2. The CDR3 spells CASSLGGTGNTEAFF. The CDR3 nucleotides read TGTGCCAGCAGCTTAGGGGGGACAGGGAACACTGAAGCTTTCTTT. The full variable domain, rest sourced from reference TRBV7-8 and TRBJ1-1, is GAGVSQSPRYKVAKRGQDVALRCDPISGHVSLFWYQQALGQGPEFLTYFQNEAQLDKSGLPSDRFFAERPEGSVSTLKIQRTQQEDSAVYLCASSLGGTGNTEAFFGQGTRLTVV.

The chain carries TRBV10-3 and TRBJ2-1; TRBD2 matches at 11 bases. The CDR3 spans 16 residues. Germline V lookup: CDR1 ENHRY, CDR2 SYGVKD. V was pared by 6 bases and J by 4 bases, with 8 bases of the junction left unmatched. The chain's CDR3 is CAIRRGLADRYNEQFF. In DNA, the CDR3 is TGTGCCATCAGGCGGGGACTAGCGGACCGATACAATGAGCAGTTCTTC.

The chain employs TRBV9 and TRBJ2-1; 9 bases align to TRBD2. In germline, CDR1 is SGDLS, CDR2 YYNGEE. The CDR3 runs 16 residues. The V segment lost 0 bases and the J segment 8 bases; nucleotides outside the gene matches: 9. Written as DNA, the CDR3 is TGTGCCAGCAGCGTAGTAGGGACTAGCAGTAACGATGAGCAGTTCTTC. It codes for CASSVVGTSSNDEQFF.